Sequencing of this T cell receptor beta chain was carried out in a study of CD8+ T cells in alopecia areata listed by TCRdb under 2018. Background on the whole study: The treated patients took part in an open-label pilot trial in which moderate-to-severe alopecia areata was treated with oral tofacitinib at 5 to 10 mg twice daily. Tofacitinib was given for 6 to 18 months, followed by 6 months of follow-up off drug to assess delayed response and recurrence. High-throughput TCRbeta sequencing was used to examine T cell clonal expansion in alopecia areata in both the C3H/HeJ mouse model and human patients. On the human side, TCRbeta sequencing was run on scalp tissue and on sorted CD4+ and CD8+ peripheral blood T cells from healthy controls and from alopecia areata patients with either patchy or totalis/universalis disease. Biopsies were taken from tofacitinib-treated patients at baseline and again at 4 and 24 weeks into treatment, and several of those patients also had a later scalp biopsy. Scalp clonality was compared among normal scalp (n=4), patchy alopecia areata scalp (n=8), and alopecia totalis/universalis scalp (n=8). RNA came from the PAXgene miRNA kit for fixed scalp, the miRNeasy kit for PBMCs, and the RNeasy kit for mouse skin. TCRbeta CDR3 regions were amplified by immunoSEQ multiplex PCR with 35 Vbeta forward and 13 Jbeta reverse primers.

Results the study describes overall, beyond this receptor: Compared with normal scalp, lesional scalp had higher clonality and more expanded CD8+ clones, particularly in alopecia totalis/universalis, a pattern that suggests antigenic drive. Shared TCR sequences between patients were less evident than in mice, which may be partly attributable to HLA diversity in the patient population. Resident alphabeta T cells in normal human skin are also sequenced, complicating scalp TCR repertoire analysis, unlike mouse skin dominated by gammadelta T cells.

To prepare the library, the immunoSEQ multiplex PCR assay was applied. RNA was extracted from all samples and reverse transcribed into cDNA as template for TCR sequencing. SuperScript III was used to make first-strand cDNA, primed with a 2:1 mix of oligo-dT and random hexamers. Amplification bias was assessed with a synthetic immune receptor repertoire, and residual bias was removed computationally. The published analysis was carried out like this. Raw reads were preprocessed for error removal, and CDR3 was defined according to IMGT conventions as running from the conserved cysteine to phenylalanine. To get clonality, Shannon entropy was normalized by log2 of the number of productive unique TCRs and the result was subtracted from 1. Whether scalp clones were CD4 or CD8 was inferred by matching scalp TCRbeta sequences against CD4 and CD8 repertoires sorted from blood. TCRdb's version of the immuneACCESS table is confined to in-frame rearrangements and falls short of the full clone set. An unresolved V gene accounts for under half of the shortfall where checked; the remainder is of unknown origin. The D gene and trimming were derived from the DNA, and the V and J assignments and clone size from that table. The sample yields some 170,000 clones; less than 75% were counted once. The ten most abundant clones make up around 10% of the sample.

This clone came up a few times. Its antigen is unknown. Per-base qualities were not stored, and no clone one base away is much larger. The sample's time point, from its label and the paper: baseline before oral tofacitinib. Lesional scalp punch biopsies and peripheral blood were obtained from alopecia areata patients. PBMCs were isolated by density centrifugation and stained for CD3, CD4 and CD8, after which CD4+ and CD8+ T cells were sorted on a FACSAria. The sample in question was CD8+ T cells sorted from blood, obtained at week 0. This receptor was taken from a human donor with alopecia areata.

At the DNA level, the sequence is TGTGCCAGCAGCCTCCCCGGGGGTCAGGTTGGCGATGAGCAGTTCTTC. Its translation is CASSLPGGQVGDEQFF. Recombination joined TRBV7-9 with TRBJ2-1; the D gene is perhaps TRBD2, on 6 matching bases. The CDR3 measures 16 amino acids from cysteine to phenylalanine. The retained sequence is limited to the CDR3, 48 bases, with the frame set at the first base. V and J lose 5 bases and 8 bases, and a span of 22 bases separates them. According to the germline V gene (reference sequence), CDR1 reads SEHNR and CDR2 reads FQNEAQ.